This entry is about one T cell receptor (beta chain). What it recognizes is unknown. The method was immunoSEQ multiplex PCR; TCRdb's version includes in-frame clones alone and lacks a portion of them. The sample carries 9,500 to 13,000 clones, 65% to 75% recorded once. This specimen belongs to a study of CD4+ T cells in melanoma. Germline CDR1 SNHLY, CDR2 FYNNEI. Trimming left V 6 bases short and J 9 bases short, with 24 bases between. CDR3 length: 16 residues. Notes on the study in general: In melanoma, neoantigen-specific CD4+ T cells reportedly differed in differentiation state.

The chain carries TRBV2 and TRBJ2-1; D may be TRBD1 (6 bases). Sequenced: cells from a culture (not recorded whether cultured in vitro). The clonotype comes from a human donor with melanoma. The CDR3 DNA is TGTGCCAGCAGACCCCTTGGGGGCTTCCTGGTGAGTGAGCAGTTCTTC. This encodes CASRPLGGFLVSEQFF.